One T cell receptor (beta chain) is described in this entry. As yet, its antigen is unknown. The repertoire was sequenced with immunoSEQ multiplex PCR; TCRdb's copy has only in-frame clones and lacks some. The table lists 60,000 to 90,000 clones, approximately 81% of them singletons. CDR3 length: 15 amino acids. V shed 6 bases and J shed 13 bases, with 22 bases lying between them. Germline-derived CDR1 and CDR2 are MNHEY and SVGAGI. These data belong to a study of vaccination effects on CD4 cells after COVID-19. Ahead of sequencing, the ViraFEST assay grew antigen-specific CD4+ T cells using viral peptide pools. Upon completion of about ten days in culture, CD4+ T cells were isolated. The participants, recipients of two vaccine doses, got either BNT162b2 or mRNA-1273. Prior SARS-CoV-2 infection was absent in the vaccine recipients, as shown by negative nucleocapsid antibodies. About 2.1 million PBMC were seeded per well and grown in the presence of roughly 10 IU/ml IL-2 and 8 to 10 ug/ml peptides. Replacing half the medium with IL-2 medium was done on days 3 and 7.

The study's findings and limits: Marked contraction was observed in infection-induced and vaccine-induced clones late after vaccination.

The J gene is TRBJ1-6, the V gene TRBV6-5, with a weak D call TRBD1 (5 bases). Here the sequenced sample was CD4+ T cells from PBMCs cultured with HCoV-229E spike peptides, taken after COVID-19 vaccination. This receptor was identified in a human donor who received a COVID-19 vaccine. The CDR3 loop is CASRRDSSPASPLHF. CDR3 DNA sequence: TGTGCCAGCAGGCGTGACAGTTCACCGGCGTCCCCCCTCCACTTT.